The clone carrying this TCR beta chain was found a few times. This sample is drawn from a study of blood T cell repertoires in COVID-19. About the research overall: Specimens from acute and convalescent COVID-19 originated in the United States, Italy and Spain. PBMCs, B-cell-depleted T cells, or T cells provided the cDNA or gDNA that made up the material.

The assay was immunoSEQ multiplex PCR, and TCRdb's table has in-frame clones only and misses some. The sample consists of 540,000 or so clones, approximately 91% of them appearing once. CDR3 size: 16 residues. The V gene is TRBV21-1, the J gene TRBJ1-1. TRBV21-1 is a pseudogene locus. This clonotype originated in a woman aged 45-65 years with COVID-19, enrolled during active disease. Sequencing was carried out using peripheral blood. The CDR3, as DNA: TGTGCCAGCAGCAAAGGAGGAAGATTGGCGAGCACTGAAGCTTTCTTT. It encodes CASSKGGRLASTEAFF.